This T cell receptor beta chain was sequenced during a study of post-analysis software for immune sequencing data. At the level of the study: Patients with relapsing-remitting, secondary progressive and progressive-relapsing multiple sclerosis courses were all represented. Study-wide results and caveats: Among multiple sclerosis patients, normalized Chao1 diversity was significantly below that of controls. Patients had higher frequencies than controls of five TRBV segments, including TRBV5-6, TRBV5-1 and TRBV20-1. Samples from one preparation batch, clustered by F measure, grouped strongly together.

Germline V CDR1 and CDR2: MNHEY, SVGEGT. This CDR3 contains 15 residues. Tagging with unique molecular identifiers was a feature of the TCR beta cDNA libraries. Input amounts of about 0.85 to 11 million T cells were used. These gave about 500,000 cDNA molecules, so each molecule approximated one T cell. TCRdb recomputed calls from the PCR reads with MiXCR, one row per CDR3 protein. Among 650,000 to 850,000 distinct CDR3 sequences, roughly 58% were seen once, and the ten largest hold about 4.8%. This clonotype showed up just a few times. What it binds is not known. At one end, the junction sequence differs from germline, possibly due to a read error.

The chain couples TRBV6-2 or TRBV6-3 to TRBJ2-7; TRBD1 matches 7 bases. This TCR came from a girl between 5 and 17 years old with multiple sclerosis. The sample taken for sequencing was blood. The CDR3 region is CASSPRTGSSHEQYF. CDR3 DNA: TGTGCCAGCAGTCCCCGGACAGGTAGCTCCCACGAGCAGTACTTC.